Listed below are T cell receptor beta chains from one sample, sequenced in a study of glioma-infiltrating T cells after dendritic cell vaccination. Only in-frame clones appear in the TCRdb table, and some are missing; sequencing was by immunoSEQ multiplex PCR. Of approximately 100,000 clones in the sample, roughly 83% were seen once. Specimen: blood, collected before dendritic cell vaccination. The receptors stem from a human donor with glioblastoma. CDR3s include the opening cysteine and the closing phenylalanine or tryptophan. A D gene is named only where the DNA matches it firmly. Rows give clone size only sometimes, using once, few, many, or a class for an expanded clone.

>TRBV7-8|.|TRBD2|TRBJ2-7
CASSLALGLAGREQYF
TGTGCCAGCAGCTTAGCGCTCGGACTAGCGGGGCGGGAGCAGTACTTC
>TRBV21-1|.|.|TRBJ2-1
CARREWFYNEQFF
TGTGCCAGGCGGGAGTGGTTTTACAATGAGCAGTTCTTC
>TRBV7-3|.|TRBD1|TRBJ1-1
CASSLDRVTEAFF
TGTGCCAGCAGCTTAGACAGGGTGACTGAAGCTTTCTTT
>TRBV5-1|.|.|TRBJ2-3
CASTLPSGDTQYF
TGCGCCAGCACACTTCCCTCCGGAGATACGCAGTATTTT
>TRBV27|.|TRBD2|TRBJ2-1
CASGLEGLAGGLGQWEQFF
TGTGCCAGCGGTCTCGAGGGACTAGCGGGGGGGTTAGGACAATGGGAGCAGTTCTTC
>TRBV5-1|.|TRBD1|TRBJ1-2
CASSSHSGGLFYLYGYTF
TGCGCCAGCAGCTCTCACTCAGGGGGCCTTTTTTATCTCTATGGCTACACCTTC
>TRBV19|few|.|TRBJ1-4
CASSISAGFDEKLFF
TGTGCCAGTAGTATCTCAGCGGGGTTTGATGAAAAACTGTTTTTT
>TRBV7-9|.|.|TRBJ1-4
CASSFPDRFTSTNEKLFF
TGTGCCAGCAGCTTTCCTGACAGGTTCACTTCAACTAATGAAAAACTGTTTTTT
>TRBV6-5|.|.|TRBJ2-7
CASSSGLVQREQYF
TGTGCCAGCAGTTCCGGTTTAGTCCAGCGCGAGCAGTACTTC
>TRBV19|few|TRBD1|TRBJ2-7
CASSGPGQGMREQYF
TGTGCCAGTAGTGGACCGGGACAGGGAATGAGGGAGCAGTACTTC
>TRBV5-4|.|TRBD1|TRBJ1-4
CASSRDRVGEKLFF
TGTGCCAGCAGTCGAGACAGGGTGGGTGAAAAACTGTTTTTT
>TRBV6-1|.|.|TRBJ2-5
CASSFLPAGTQYF
TGTGCCAGCAGTTTTTTACCGGCGGGGACCCAGTACTTC
>TRBV27|.|TRBD2|TRBJ2-3
CASSSRLASSTDTQYF
TGTGCCAGCAGTTCACGACTAGCGTCTAGCACAGATACGCAGTATTTT
>TRBV2|.|.|TRBJ2-6
CASSEASGANVLTF
TGTGCCAGCTCCGAGGCCTCTGGGGCCAACGTCCTGACTTTC
>TRBV6-5|.|TRBD2|TRBJ2-5
CASTPLARETQYF
TGCGCCAGCACTCCACTAGCGCGGGAGACCCAGTACTTC
>TRBV6-1|.|.|TRBJ2-7
CASSTISGNHYEQYF
TGTGCCAGCAGCACTATTTCGGGGAATCACTACGAGCAGTACTTC
>TRBV10-3|.|TRBD2|TRBJ2-1
CAISEGTSGSNEQFF
TGTGCCATCAGTGAGGGGACTAGCGGGAGCAATGAGCAGTTCTTC
>TRBV28|.|TRBD1|TRBJ1-1
CASRSGQGTAEAFF
TGTGCCAGCAGGTCGGGACAGGGAACTGCTGAAGCTTTCTTT
>TRBV5-1|.|TRBD2|TRBJ2-1
CASSLTRGLAGGPNEQFF
TGCGCCAGCAGCTTGACGAGGGGACTAGCGGGGGGGCCAAATGAGCAGTTCTTC
>TRBV18|.|.|TRBJ1-5
CASSPPGGGGNQPQHF
TGTGCCAGCTCACCACCGGGAGGGGGTGGCAATCAGCCCCAGCATTTT
>TRBV6-5|.|TRBD1|TRBJ1-2
CASSYRGQGGGYTF
TGTGCCAGCAGTTACCGGGGACAGGGTGGGGGCTACACCTTC
>TRBV7-8|once|TRBD1|TRBJ2-3
CASSSDRVGTDTQYF
TGTGCCAGCAGCTCCGACAGGGTGGGCACAGATACGCAGTATTTT
>TRBV7-9|.|TRBD1|TRBJ2-3
CASSVEQGPSTDTQYF
TGTGCCAGCAGCGTAGAACAGGGGCCTAGCACAGATACGCAGTATTTT
>TRBV11-2|once|.|TRBJ2-2
CASSLNRNTGELFF
TGTGCCAGCAGCTTAAACAGAAACACCGGGGAGCTGTTTTTT
>TRBV27|.|.|TRBJ2-3
CASSFQGTDTQYF
TGTGCCAGCAGTTTCCAGGGCACAGATACGCAGTATTTT
>TRBV6-4|once|.|TRBJ1-4
CASNDEGGEKLFF
TGTGCCAGCAATGACGAGGGAGGGGAAAAACTGTTTTTT
>TRBV5-8|.|.|TRBJ1-5
CASSLISGTPDQPQHF
TGTGCCAGCAGCTTGATATCGGGGACACCCGATCAGCCCCAGCATTTT
>TRBV7-9|once|.|TRBJ2-7
CASSFGVYYEQYF
TGTGCCAGCAGCTTCGGGGTTTACTACGAGCAGTACTTC
>TRBV6-5|.|.|TRBJ2-4
CASSRTLLAKNIQYF
TGTGCCAGCAGTCGGACATTACTAGCCAAAAACATTCAGTACTTC
>TRBV6-4|.|.|TRBJ1-2
CASSKTGNHGYTF
TGTGCCAGCAGCAAAACAGGGAACCATGGCTACACCTTC
>TRBV15|.|.|TRBJ2-1
CATSREKYPEGNEQFF
TGTGCCACCAGCAGAGAAAAATACCCCGAGGGCAATGAGCAGTTCTTC
>TRBV11-2|.|.|TRBJ1-2
CASSLRSYGYTF
TGTGCCAGCAGCTTGAGGTCCTATGGCTACACCTTC
>TRBV7-3|.|TRBD2|TRBJ2-1
CASSLRSMVGLAGGNEQFF
TGTGCCAGCAGCTTAAGGTCCATGGTGGGACTAGCGGGAGGCAATGAGCAGTTCTTC
>TRBV9|.|TRBD2|TRBJ2-3
CASSVSSGSTDTQYF
TGTGCCAGCAGCGTATCCAGCGGGAGTACAGATACGCAGTATTTT
>TRBV6-6|.|TRBD2|TRBJ2-7
CASSYGTSGTYEQYF
TGTGCCAGCAGTTATGGAACTAGCGGTACCTACGAGCAGTACTTC
>TRBV5-1|.|.|TRBJ2-5
CASSPGGYQETQYF
TGCGCCAGCAGCCCCGGAGGGTACCAAGAGACCCAGTACTTC
>TRBV7-2|.|.|TRBJ1-4
CASSSYRESHEKLFF
TGTGCCAGCAGCTCATACAGGGAGTCGCATGAAAAACTGTTTTTT
>TRBV9|.|TRBD2|TRBJ2-1
CASSVGREATGHEQFF
TGTGCCAGCAGCGTAGGTCGGGAGGCAACGGGGCATGAGCAGTTCTTC
>TRBV4-1|.|TRBD1|TRBJ1-1
CASSQGDRGATEAFF
TGCGCCAGCAGCCAAGGGGACAGGGGCGCCACTGAAGCTTTCTTT
>TRBV6-6|.|.|TRBJ1-1
CASSPGGQGTEAFF
TGTGCCAGCAGTCCGGGGGGCCAGGGCACTGAAGCTTTCTTT
>TRBV5-1|.|.|TRBJ1-1
CASRSGQANTEAFF
TGCGCCAGCAGATCGGGACAAGCGAACACTGAAGCTTTCTTT
>TRBV9|.|TRBD1|TRBJ1-2
CASSDRDRGGYTF
TGTGCCAGCAGTGACCGGGACAGGGGAGGCTACACCTTC
>TRBV2|.|TRBD1|TRBJ2-1
CASRGQGAVYNEQFF
TGTGCCAGCAGGGGACAGGGGGCAGTCTACAATGAGCAGTTCTTC
>TRBV2|few|TRBD2|TRBJ2-7
CASSIGGLAGVDEQYF
TGTGCCAGCAGTATTGGGGGGCTAGCGGGAGTCGACGAGCAGTACTTC
>TRBV5-1|.|.|TRBJ2-3
CASRELASSSTDTQYF
TGCGCCAGCAGGGAACTAGCATCGTCAAGCACAGATACGCAGTATTTT
>TRBV5-1|.|.|TRBJ2-3
CASSLVAESGLSTDTQYF
TGCGCCAGCAGCTTGGTCGCTGAGTCGGGGTTGAGCACAGATACGCAGTATTTT
>TRBV6-6|many|.|TRBJ2-7
CASTMDSTYEQYF
TGTGCCAGTACCATGGACAGCACCTACGAGCAGTACTTC
>TRBV5-1|.|.|TRBJ1-1
CASSFLGQDDTEAFF
TGCGCCAGCAGCTTCTTGGGGCAGGATGACACTGAAGCTTTCTTT
>TRBV5-1|.|TRBD1|TRBJ1-3
CASSLVAGGGNTIYF
TGCGCCAGCAGCTTGGTGGCAGGGGGTGGAAACACCATATATTTT
>TRBV5-4|.|.|TRBJ2-7
CASSPGTNTHYEQYF
TGTGCCAGCAGCCCGGGGACAAATACACACTACGAGCAGTACTTC
>TRBV18|.|.|TRBJ1-5
CASSPLDSNQPQHF
TGTGCCAGCTCACCCTTAGATAGCAATCAGCCCCAGCATTTT
>TRBV5-4|few|.|TRBJ2-7
CASRSGTHSYEQYF
TGTGCCAGCAGGAGCGGGACACACTCCTACGAGCAGTACTTC
>TRBV18|.|.|TRBJ1-4
CASSPPDLCEKLFF
TGTGCCAGCTCACCCCCCGATCTATGCGAAAAACTGTTTTTT